These 26 T cell receptor beta chains share one sample of origin, sequenced in a study of T cells in Graves' hyperthyroidism and ophthalmopathy. RNA transcripts provided the source from which TCR beta CDR3 regions were amplified. Initially, a first-round RT-PCR of the TCR CDR3 employed the HTBI primer set. TCRdb redid the calling of the multiplex PCR reads with MiXCR, one entry per CDR3 protein. The table lists around 560,000 distinct CDR3 sequences, over 15% of them singletons. Source material: blood. The receptors were gathered from a woman aged 18 to 35 with Graves' hyperthyroidism.

The chain joins TRBV27 to TRBJ2-1; 12 bases are shared with TRBD2. CDR3 length: 14 amino acids. The trim removed 5 bases at V and 8 bases at J, leaving 4 bases unmatched. CDR1 is MNHEY, CDR2 SMNVEV, per germline (reference sequence). CDR3 in amino acids: CASSPSGRAHEQFF. For the CDR3, the DNA is TGTGCCAGCAGTCCTAGCGGGAGGGCCCATGAGCAGTTCTTC.

The chain combines TRBV5-5 with TRBJ2-7, with D perhaps TRBD1 (6 bases). CDR3 length: 14 amino acids. V lost 4 bases and J 2 bases, leaving 13 bases between the germline ends. CDR1 and CDR2 from the germline V gene are SGHKS and YYEKEE (reference sequence). CDR3 residues: CASSMYRVAYEQYF. In nucleotides, the CDR3 is TGTGCCAGCAGCATGTACAGGGTCGCCTACGAGCAGTACTTC.

This clonotype was found many times. The chain employs TRBV12-3 or TRBV12-4 and TRBJ2-7, with D perhaps matching TRBD1 (6 bases). This CDR3 has 14 residues. Trimming removed 6 bases at V and 6 bases at J, with 18 bases between. CDR3 bases: TGTGCCAGCAGCCTCGGGACATTGAGTGGCGAGCAGTACTTC. Its protein is CASSLGTLSGEQYF.

This clonotype was found many times. The J gene is TRBJ2-3, the V gene TRBV10-3, with 9 bases matching TRBD2. This CDR3 region has 16 residues. The V gene's germline CDR1 is ENHRY and CDR2 SYGVKD. The junction had 6 bases not matched to a gene; V was cut back by 3 bases and J by 2 bases. CDR3 coding DNA: TGTGCCATCAGTGACGTGGCGGGAGGGGACACAGATACGCAGTATTTT. It is translated as CAISDVAGGDTDTQYF.

This clonotype was observed many times. The chain links TRBV24-1 to TRBJ1-2; D not resolved. The V end lost 6 bases, the J end lost 8 bases, and 12 bases lay between the germline ends. The CDR3 has 12 residues. Germline V lookup: CDR1 KGHDR, CDR2 SFDVKD. CDR3 sequence reads: CATSTARFGYTF. The CDR3 DNA reads as TGTGCCACCAGTACCGCTAGGTTCGGCTACACCTTC.

This clonotype has a count of ten or more. The rearrangement joins TRBV20-1 to TRBJ1-6; TRBD1 agrees at 7 bases. Per the germline V gene, CDR1 is DFQATT and CDR2 is SNEGSKA (reference sequence). V lost 2 bases, J lost 7 bases, and 5 bases stayed unmatched. The CDR3 covers 14 residues. CDR3 residues: CSARNRGSNSPLHF. In nucleotides, the CDR3 is TGCAGTGCTAGAAACAGGGGCAGCAATTCACCCCTCCACTTT.

The V call is TRBV19, the J call TRBJ2-5, with D possibly being TRBD2 (6 bases). Germline V CDR1 and CDR2: LNHDA, SQIVND (reference sequence). V was trimmed by 4 bases and J by 5 bases, leaving 20 bases between them. The CDR3 spans 16 residues. The CDR3 region has the DNA TGTGCCAGTAGTACCGCCGGGACTGCCTCACGGGAGACCCAGTACTTC. It encodes CASSTAGTASRETQYF.

This clonotype turned up a few times. The V call is TRBV20-1, the J call TRBJ1-2, with D maybe TRBD1 (6 bases). The germline V gene has CDR1 DFQATT and CDR2 SNEGSKA (reference sequence). The CDR3 totals 13 residues. The V end was cut by 0 bases, the J end by 3 bases, with 8 bases between. CDR3 sequence: CSARERQDYGYTF. The CDR3 DNA sequence: TGCAGTGCTAGAGAACGACAGGACTATGGCTACACCTTC.

This clonotype was detected ten times or more. The gene calls are TRBV20-1 and TRBJ2-7; 11 positions agree with TRBD2. The germline CDR1 and CDR2 sequences are DFQATT and SNEGSKA (reference sequence). This CDR3 contains 14 residues. V gave up 4 bases and J gave up 2 bases; unmatched junction bases: 4. CDR3 nucleotides: TGCAGTGCTACCCCGACTAGCGGGACCTACGAGCAGTACTTC. It encodes CSATPTSGTYEQYF.

Ten or more counts support this clonotype. The chain recombines TRBV20-1 with TRBJ2-7; D possibly corresponds to TRBD2 (5 bases). This CDR3 is built from 13 residues. V dropped 3 bases and J dropped 4 bases, with 13 bases sitting between them. Per germline, CDR1 DFQATT and CDR2 SNEGSKA (reference sequence). In DNA, the CDR3 is TGCAGTGCTAGTGAGGTGTGGGAGTACGAGCAGTACTTC. Protein sequence: CSASEVWEYEQYF.

The chain couples TRBV19 to TRBJ1-2; 7 bases are a match to TRBD1. Germline V gives CDR1 LNHDA, CDR2 SQIVND (reference sequence). The CDR3 sequence is 15 residues long. The junction had 6 bases not matched to a gene; V was cut back by 1 base and J by 4 bases. Written as DNA, the CDR3 is TGTGCCAGTAGTATAGCAACAGGGGAGACCTATGGCTACACCTTC. Translating gives CASSIATGETYGYTF.

This clonotype was counted ten times or more. This sequence joins TRBV12-3 or TRBV12-4 and TRBJ2-7, with 8 positions matching TRBD2. With 5 bases clipped from V and 5 bases from J, the junction kept 14 bases outside the gene matches. The CDR3 sequence is 16 residues long. The CDR3 region is CASSPTWAGGLHEQYF. As DNA, the CDR3 is TGTGCCAGCAGTCCCACCTGGGCGGGAGGCCTCCACGAGCAGTACTTC.

There are many counts of this clonotype. The chain recombines TRBV6-5 with TRBJ2-3, with TRBD2 identical over 7 bases. Germline V gives CDR1 MNHEY, CDR2 SVGAGI. The CDR3 contains 17 residues. The ends lost 2 bases at V and 4 bases at J; junction bases unmatched: 12. CDR3 sequence (DNA): TGTGCCAGCAGTTACCGAGGTAGCGGGCATTCCTCAGATACGCAGTATTTT. Translation: CASSYRGSGHSSDTQYF.

The J gene is TRBJ1-5, the V gene TRBV19; D gene unclear. CDR3 length: 14 residues. The germline V gene encodes CDR1 LNHDA and CDR2 SQIVND (reference sequence). Trimming took off 7 bases at V and 4 bases at J, with 14 bases between the two ends. In DNA form, the CDR3 reads TGTGCCAGTACAGTCTTTGGGCAAAATCAGCCCCAGCATTTT. This encodes CASTVFGQNQPQHF.

This clonotype was counted a few times. The CDR3, as DNA: TGTGCCAGCAGCCAGGGCCGGGACTCTTTCACAGATACGCAGTATTTT. Protein: CASSQGRDSFTDTQYF. The rearrangement uses TRBV2 and TRBJ2-3; TRBD2 might be the D (6 bases). With 6 bases removed from V and 2 bases from J, the gap between germline ends came to 18 bases. CDR1 and CDR2 from the germline V gene are SNHLY and FYNNEI. The CDR3 runs 16 residues.

The chain recombines TRBV19 with TRBJ1-5; no firm D call. CDR3 size: 12 residues. Germline loops: CDR1 LNHDA, CDR2 SQIVND (reference sequence). V gave up 6 bases and J gave up 2 bases, with 5 bases separating them. Written as DNA, the CDR3 is TGTGCCAGTAGGAGAGGCAATCAGCCCCAGCATTTT. Its protein product is CASRRGNQPQHF.

V is TRBV29-1 and J is TRBJ2-3; a weak D match, TRBD1 (7 bases). Per germline, CDR1 SQVTM and CDR2 ANQGSEA. The V gene lost 6 bases and the J gene lost 2 bases, with 12 bases spanning the gap. The CDR3 has 13 amino acids. The CDR3 DNA follows: TGCAGCGTACAGGGGAGGTTCACAGATACGCAGTATTTT. Its translation is CSVQGRFTDTQYF.

This clonotype was counted only a few times. Here the CDR3 reads CASSYSNGVIWELFF. DNA of the CDR3: TGTGCCAGCAGTTACTCGAATGGGGTTATATGGGAGCTGTTTTTT. The V call is TRBV6-5, the J call TRBJ2-2; D is unresolved. Between the trimmed V and J ends, which lost 0 bases and 9 bases, there was a span of 14 bases. The CDR3 totals 15 residues. Germline V CDR1 and CDR2: MNHEY, SVGAGI.

This clonotype was detected many times. The chain joins TRBV4-3 to TRBJ1-1; 7 bases are shared with TRBD1. The CDR3 extends over 16 amino acids. The germline CDR1 and CDR2 sequences are LGHNA and YSLEER. The V gene end was trimmed by 0 bases and the J gene end by 0 bases; junction bases not matched to a gene: 4. In DNA form, the CDR3 reads TGCGCCAGCAGCCAAGATGGGACAGAGATGAACACTGAAGCTTTCTTT. Residues: CASSQDGTEMNTEAFF.

In regard to this clonotype: This sequence may be a read error, since a much larger clone differs from it by one base. The missing conserved phenylalanine or tryptophan at the end of this CDR3 makes a read error likely. The chain employs TRBV10-3 and TRBJ2-7, with a tentative D call TRBD1 (6 bases). The CDR3 spans 14 residues. V gave up 3 bases and J gave up 0 bases, with 9 bases separating them. From germline, CDR1 is ENHRY and CDR2 SYGVKD. CDR3 sequence reads: CAISDRGSSYEQYL. The CDR3 coding sequence is TGTGCCATCAGTGACAGGGGAAGCTCCTACGAGCAGTACCTC.

The chain uses TRBV29-1 and TRBJ1-2; TRBD1 agrees at 11 bases. In germline, CDR1 is SQVTM, CDR2 ANQGSEA. CDR3 length: 13 residues. V gave up 7 bases and J gave up 4 bases; unmatched junction bases: 5. As DNA, the CDR3 is TGCAGCGCCGGACAGGGGGCGACCTATGGCTACACCTTC. The encoded protein is CSAGQGATYGYTF. The variable domain in full, with the rest retrieved from reference TRBV29-1 and TRBJ1-2, is SAVISQKPSRDICQRGTSLTIQCQVDSQVTMMFWYRQQPGQSLTLIATANQGSEATYESGFVIDKFPISRPNLTFSTLTVSNMSPEDSSIYLCSAGQGATYGYTFGSGTRLTVV.

This clonotype has only a few counts. The chain joins TRBV6-1 to TRBJ2-3, with 8 nucleotides matching TRBD1. This CDR3 is 15 amino acids long. Per the germline V gene, CDR1 is MNHNS and CDR2 is SASEGT. The V and J ends lost 8 bases and 5 bases, in that order; junction bases with no gene match: 12. The CDR3 protein is CASGATGGLQDTQYF. The CDR3 DNA reads as TGTGCCAGCGGGGCCACAGGGGGTCTTCAAGATACGCAGTATTTT.

This clonotype was seen repeatedly, ten times or more. This sequence joins TRBV19 and TRBJ2-3; 7 bases agree with TRBD2. Germline V CDR1 and CDR2: LNHDA, SQIVND (reference sequence). The V gene end was trimmed by 7 bases and the J gene end by 3 bases; junction bases not matched to a gene: 4. This CDR3 has 13 residues. This chain's CDR3 is CASNAGETDTQYF. The CDR3 nucleotides read TGTGCCAGTAACGCGGGAGAGACAGATACGCAGTATTTT.

This clonotype has a single count. The CDR3 nucleotides are TGTGCCAGCAGTTTAGCTATAGGCGGAAATGAAAAACTGTTTTTT. This sequence encodes CASSLAIGGNEKLFF. The V gene is TRBV12-3 or TRBV12-4, the J gene TRBJ1-4; D not resolved. The V end lost 0 bases, the J end lost 5 bases, and 10 bases lay between the germline ends. The CDR3 length is 15 residues.

Note on this clonotype: Mismatch with germline at one junction end may stem from a read error. This sequence joins TRBV2 and TRBJ1-1; the match to TRBD1 covers 7 bases. The CDR3 has 12 amino acids. Germline CDR1 SNHLY, CDR2 FYNNEI. The DNA for the CDR3 is TGTGCCGGCAGGGGGTTTAGCACTGAAGCTTTCTTT. This gives the protein CAGRGFSTEAFF. Looking up the rest from reference TRBV2 and TRBJ1-1 gives the full variable domain: EPEVTQTPSHQVTQMGQEVILRCVPISNHLYFYWYRQILGQKVEFLVSFYNNEISEKSEIFDDQFSVERPDGSNFTLKIRSTKLEDSAMYFCAGRGFSTEAFFGQGTRLTVV.

This clonotype was observed at least ten times. This chain joins TRBV20-1 and TRBJ2-7, with D unresolved. The V gene lost 6 bases and the J gene lost 0 bases, with 9 bases spanning the gap. This CDR3 has 12 residues. Germline CDR1 reads DFQATT; CDR2 reads SNEGSKA (reference sequence). The CDR3 region has the DNA TGCAGTGCAGAGATAAGCTCCTACGAGCAGTACTTC. As protein: CSAEISSYEQYF.